This TCR beta chain was recovered during a study of T-cell memory formation after mild COVID-19. V lost 3 bases and J 4 bases, leaving 18 bases between the germline ends. CDR3 length: 16 residues. Germline values: CDR1 SGHRS, CDR2 YFSETQ. Details on this clonotype: Its antigen is not identified.

Study results and limitations: The study detected some responding clones in pre-infection memory, suggesting cross-reactive memory joined. Researchers could not confirm that second-wave clones peaking on day 37 targeted SARS-CoV-2.

Libraries for TCRalpha and TCRbeta carried sample barcodes and unique molecular identifiers via 5'RACE. Via MiXCR, TCRdb re-called the 5' RACE reads, giving one row per CDR3 protein. In the table there are more than 250,000 distinct CDR3 sequences, roughly 18% of which are singletons. This TCR was sampled from a man aged 18 to 30 who had mild COVID-19 (a few samples of this study predate the infection). Cell type and time point are not known. The sequenced sample consisted of PBMCs or a T cell subset sorted from them (not recorded which). The chain recombines TRBV5-1 with TRBJ2-3, with D possibly matching TRBD1 (6 bases). The CDR3 DNA sequence: TGCGCCAGCAGCTCAGGACAGACCGCCCAGCCAGATACGCAGTATTTT. Residues: CASSSGQTAQPDTQYF.